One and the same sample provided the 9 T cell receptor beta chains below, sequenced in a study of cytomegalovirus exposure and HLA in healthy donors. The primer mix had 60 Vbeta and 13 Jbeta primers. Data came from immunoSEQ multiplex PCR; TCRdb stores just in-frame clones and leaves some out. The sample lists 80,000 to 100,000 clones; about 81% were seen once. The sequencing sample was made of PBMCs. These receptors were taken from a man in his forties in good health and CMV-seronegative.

CDR3 coding DNA: TGCGCCAGCAGCACCGACAGCGTGGCCGAGACCCAGTACTTC. This sequence encodes CASSTDSVAETQYF. The genes are TRBV5-1 and TRBJ2-5; a weak D match, TRBD1 (5 bases). Deletions cut 4 bases from V and 5 bases from J, with 15 bases between. CDR3 size: 14 residues. CDR1 SGHRS and CDR2 YFSETQ come from the germline V gene.

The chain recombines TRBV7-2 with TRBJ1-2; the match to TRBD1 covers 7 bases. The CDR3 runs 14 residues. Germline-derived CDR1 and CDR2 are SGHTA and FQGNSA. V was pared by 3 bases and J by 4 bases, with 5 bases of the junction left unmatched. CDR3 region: CASSLNSGGYGYTF. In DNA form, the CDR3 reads TGTGCCAGCAGCTTGAACTCAGGGGGCTATGGCTACACCTTC.

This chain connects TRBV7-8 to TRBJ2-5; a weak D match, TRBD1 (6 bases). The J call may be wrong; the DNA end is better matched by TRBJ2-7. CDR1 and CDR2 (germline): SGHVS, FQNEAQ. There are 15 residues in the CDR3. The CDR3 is CASSRSRDTIYEQYF. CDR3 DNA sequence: TGTGCCAGCAGCCGATCCCGGGACACTATTTACGAGCAGTACTTC.

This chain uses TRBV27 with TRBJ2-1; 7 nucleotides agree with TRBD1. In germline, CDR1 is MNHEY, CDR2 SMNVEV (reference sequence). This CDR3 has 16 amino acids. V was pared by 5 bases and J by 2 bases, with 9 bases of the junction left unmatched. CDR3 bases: TGTGCCAGCAGTCCCCTTCAGGGGGAACCCTACAATGAGCAGTTCTTC. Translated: CASSPLQGEPYNEQFF.

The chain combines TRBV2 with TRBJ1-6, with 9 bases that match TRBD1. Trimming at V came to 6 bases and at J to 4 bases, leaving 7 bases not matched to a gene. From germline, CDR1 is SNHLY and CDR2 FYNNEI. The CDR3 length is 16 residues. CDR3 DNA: TGTGCCAGCAGCGAAACCGGGACAGGGTATAATTCACCCCTCCACTTT. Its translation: CASSETGTGYNSPLHF.

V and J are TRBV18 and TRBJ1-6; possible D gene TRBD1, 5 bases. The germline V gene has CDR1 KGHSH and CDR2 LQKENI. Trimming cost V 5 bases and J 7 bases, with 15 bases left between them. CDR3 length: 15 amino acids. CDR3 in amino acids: CASSAVGGENSPLHF. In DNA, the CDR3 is TGTGCCAGCTCAGCTGTCGGGGGTGAGAATTCACCCCTCCACTTT.

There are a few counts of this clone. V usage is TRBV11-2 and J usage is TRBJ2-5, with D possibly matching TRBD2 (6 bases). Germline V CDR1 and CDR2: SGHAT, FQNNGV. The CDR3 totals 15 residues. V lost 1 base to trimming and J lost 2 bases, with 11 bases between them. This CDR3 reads CASSLGQGGQETQYF. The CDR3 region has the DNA TGTGCCAGCAGCTTAGGGCAGGGAGGTCAAGAGACCCAGTACTTC. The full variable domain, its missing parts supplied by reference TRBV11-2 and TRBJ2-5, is EAGVAQSPRYKIIEKRQSVAFWCNPISGHATLYWYQQILGQGPKLLIQFQNNGVVDDSQLPKDRFSAERLKGVDSTLKIQPAKLEDSAVYLCASSLGQGGQETQYFGPGTRLLVL.

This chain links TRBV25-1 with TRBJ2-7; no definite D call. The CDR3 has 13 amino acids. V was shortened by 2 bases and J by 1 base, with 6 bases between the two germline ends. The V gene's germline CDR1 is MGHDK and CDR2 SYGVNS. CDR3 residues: CASSEPTSYEQYF. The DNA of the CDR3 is TGTGCCAGCAGTGAACCGACTTCCTACGAGCAGTACTTC.

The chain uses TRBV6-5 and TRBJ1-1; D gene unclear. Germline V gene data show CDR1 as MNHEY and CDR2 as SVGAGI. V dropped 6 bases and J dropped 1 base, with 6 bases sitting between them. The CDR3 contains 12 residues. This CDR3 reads CASRNRNTEAFF. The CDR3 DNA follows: TGTGCCAGCAGGAACAGGAACACTGAAGCTTTCTTT.